This TCR beta chain derives from a study of T-cell reconstitution after alpha-beta-depleted transplantation in children. Study-wide points: As was reported, about two months after transplant, alpha-beta T cells came from several hundred expanded graft clones. T-cell counts and diversity at one year following transplant were attributed mainly to newly produced T cells. Surviving recipient T cells and thymic progenitors accounted for the high day-60 TCRbeta diversity observed in some patients.

Germline loops: CDR1 SGHKS, CDR2 YYEKEE (reference sequence). V lost 2 bases, J lost 5 bases, and 4 bases stayed unmatched. The CDR3 totals 14 residues. The authors prepared the TCRbeta library with unique molecular identifiers. A single record per CDR3 protein comes from TCRdb applying MiXCR to the PCR reads. In the table there are 98,000 or so distinct CDR3 sequences, about 25% of which are singletons. There are a few counts of this clonotype. The antigen remains undetermined. This TCR derives from a boy younger than 10 with acute lymphoblastic leukemia, due to receive a stem cell transplant. The chain employs TRBV5-5 and TRBJ2-3; 8 bases agree with TRBD1. The material was PBMCs, obtained before TCRalphabeta/CD19-depleted stem cell transplant. In nucleotides, the CDR3 is TGTGCCAGCAGCTTCAGGGGGCGCGAAGATACGCAGTATTTT. It codes for CASSFRGREDTQYF.